This entry concerns a single T cell receptor beta chain. Looked up from germline, CDR1 is LGHNA and CDR2 is YNFKEQ. This CDR3 has 19 residues. Trimming took 0 bases from V and 9 from J; bases not matched to a gene: 13. These data belong to a study of blood T cell repertoires in COVID-19. Study background: Material from acute and convalescent COVID-19 was sourced from the United States, Italy and Spain. In each case, the material was cDNA or gDNA derived from T cells, B-cell-depleted T cells, or PBMCs.

Data came from immunoSEQ multiplex PCR; TCRdb stores just in-frame clones and leaves some out. The sample shows fewer than 250,000 clones, more than 70% of them seen only once. The chain combines TRBV4-2 with TRBJ2-1; 14 bases are shared with TRBD2. The sequence came from a woman aged 55-75 years with acute or convalescent COVID-19. Sequenced input: peripheral blood. CDR3 loop: CASSQDRHTRTSGRIEQFF. Here the CDR3 DNA reads TGTGCCAGCAGCCAAGATCGGCACACACGGACTAGCGGGAGGATTGAGCAGTTCTTC.